A single TCR beta chain is shown here with its context. The data stem from a study of blood T cell repertoires in COVID-19. J lost 8 bases, V lost 1 base, and 4 bases had no gene match. There are 13 residues in the CDR3. Per germline, CDR1 SGHNT and CDR2 YYREEE (reference sequence). Assay used: immunoSEQ multiplex PCR; TCRdb lists only in-frame clones, some missing. Of 150,000 to 200,000 clones detected, 70% to 90% appear once; the ten largest clones hold roughly 2%. This TCR came from a man in his 70s with active or convalescent COVID-19. J is TRBJ1-2 and V is TRBV5-4; 8 bases line up with TRBD1. The sequencing sample was made of peripheral blood. CDR3 DNA sequence: TGTGCCAGCAGCTTGATGGCAGGGGGCGGCTACACCTTC. As protein: CASSLMAGGGYTF.